This T cell receptor beta chain was identified in a study of blood T cell repertoires in COVID-19. Here immunoSEQ multiplex PCR was the method, and the copy in TCRdb shows in-frame clones only, minus some. The sample includes about 190,000 clones, 85% to 90% seen only once; the top ten take approximately 23%. Germline loops: CDR1 LGHNA, CDR2 YSLEER. This CDR3 has 13 amino acids. The ends were cut back, 4 bases at V and 7 bases at J, with 13 bases in the middle. This TCR was sampled from a woman aged 40 to 50 in a cohort exposed to, infected with or recovered from COVID-19 (not recorded which). The genes are TRBV4-3 and TRBJ1-2; no firm D call. Sequenced sample: PBMCs or T cells enriched from blood (not recorded which). The CDR3 nucleotides are TGCGCCAGCAGCCTAGAGGGCCGGGGTGGCTACACCTTC. Amino acids: CASSLEGRGGYTF.